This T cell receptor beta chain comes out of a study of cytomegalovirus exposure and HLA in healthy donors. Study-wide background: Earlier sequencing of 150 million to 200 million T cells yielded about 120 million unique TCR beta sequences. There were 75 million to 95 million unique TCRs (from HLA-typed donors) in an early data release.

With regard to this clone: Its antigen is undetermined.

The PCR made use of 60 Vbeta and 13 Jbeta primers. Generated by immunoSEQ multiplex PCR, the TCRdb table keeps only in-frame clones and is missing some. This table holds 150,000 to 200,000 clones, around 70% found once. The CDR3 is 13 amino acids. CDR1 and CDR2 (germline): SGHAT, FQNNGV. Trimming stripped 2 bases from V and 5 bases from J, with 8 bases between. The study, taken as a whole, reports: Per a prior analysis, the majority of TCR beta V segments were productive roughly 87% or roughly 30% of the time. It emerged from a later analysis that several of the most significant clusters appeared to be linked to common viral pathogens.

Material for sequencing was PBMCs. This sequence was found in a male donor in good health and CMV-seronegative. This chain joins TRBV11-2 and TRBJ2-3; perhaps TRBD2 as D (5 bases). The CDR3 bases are TGTGCCAGCAGCTTATTCGGGAAAGATACGCAGTATTTT. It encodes CASSLFGKDTQYF.